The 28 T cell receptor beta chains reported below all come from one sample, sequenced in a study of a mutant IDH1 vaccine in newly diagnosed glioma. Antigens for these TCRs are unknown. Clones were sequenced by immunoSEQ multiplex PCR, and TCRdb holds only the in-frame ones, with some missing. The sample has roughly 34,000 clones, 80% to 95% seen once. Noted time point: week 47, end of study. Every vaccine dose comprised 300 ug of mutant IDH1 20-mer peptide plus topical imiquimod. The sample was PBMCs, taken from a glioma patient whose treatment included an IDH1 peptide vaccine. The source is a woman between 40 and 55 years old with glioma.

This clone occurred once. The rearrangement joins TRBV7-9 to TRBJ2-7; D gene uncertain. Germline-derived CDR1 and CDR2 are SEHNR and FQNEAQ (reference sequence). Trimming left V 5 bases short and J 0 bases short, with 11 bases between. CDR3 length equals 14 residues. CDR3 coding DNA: TGTGCCAGCAGCGGAGATTCCGGCTCCTACGAGCAGTACTTC. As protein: CASSGDSGSYEQYF.

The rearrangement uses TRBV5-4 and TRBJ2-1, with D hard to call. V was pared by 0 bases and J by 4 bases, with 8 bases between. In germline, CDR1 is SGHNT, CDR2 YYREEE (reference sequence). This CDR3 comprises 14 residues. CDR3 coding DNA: TGTGCCAGCAGCTTGGAGACACTATACAATGAGCAGTTCTTC. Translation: CASSLETLYNEQFF. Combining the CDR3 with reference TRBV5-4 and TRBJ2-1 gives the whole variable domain ETGVTQSPTHLIKTRGQQVTLRCSSQSGHNTVSWYQQALGQGPQFIFQYYREEENGRGNFPPRFSGLQFPNYSSELNVNALELDDSALYLCASSLETLYNEQFFGPGTRLTVL.

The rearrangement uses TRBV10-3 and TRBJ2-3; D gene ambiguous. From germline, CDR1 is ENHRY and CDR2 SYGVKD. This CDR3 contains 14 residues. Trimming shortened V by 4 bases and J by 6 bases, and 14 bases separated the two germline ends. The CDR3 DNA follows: TGTGCCATCAGTGTGTCAGGCTTTGTTGATACGCAGTATTTT. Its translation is CAISVSGFVDTQYF.

The CDR3: CASSEAGTDTQYF. The CDR3 DNA reads as TGCGCCAGCAGCGAGGCAGGGACAGATACGCAGTATTTT. This chain links TRBV5-1 with TRBJ2-3; D may be TRBD1 (5 bases). The CDR3 loop spans 13 amino acids. Germline CDR1 is SGHRS and CDR2 is YFSETQ. The germline V and J ends were trimmed by 4 bases and 3 bases, with 9 bases remaining between them.

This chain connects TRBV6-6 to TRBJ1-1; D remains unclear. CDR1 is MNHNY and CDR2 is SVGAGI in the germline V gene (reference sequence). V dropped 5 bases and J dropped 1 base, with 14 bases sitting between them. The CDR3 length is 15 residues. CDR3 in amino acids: CASSPPRSWNTEAFF. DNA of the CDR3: TGTGCCAGCAGTCCCCCGAGGAGCTGGAACACTGAAGCTTTCTTT.

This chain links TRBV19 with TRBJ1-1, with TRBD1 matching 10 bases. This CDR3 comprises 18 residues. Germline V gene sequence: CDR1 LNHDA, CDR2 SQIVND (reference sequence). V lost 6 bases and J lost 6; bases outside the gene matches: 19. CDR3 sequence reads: CASSLPRDRGRRGAEAFF. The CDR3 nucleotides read TGTGCCAGTAGCTTACCCCGGGACAGGGGACGCCGAGGGGCTGAAGCTTTCTTT.

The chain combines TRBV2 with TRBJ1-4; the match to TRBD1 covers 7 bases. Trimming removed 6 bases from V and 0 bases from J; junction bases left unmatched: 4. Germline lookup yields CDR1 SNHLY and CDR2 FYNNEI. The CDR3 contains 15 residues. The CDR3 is CASRLGGSTNEKLFF. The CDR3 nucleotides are TGTGCCAGCAGATTAGGGGGCTCAACTAATGAAAAACTGTTTTTT. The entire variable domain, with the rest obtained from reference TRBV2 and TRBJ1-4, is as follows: EPEVTQTPSHQVTQMGQEVILRCVPISNHLYFYWYRQILGQKVEFLVSFYNNEISEKSEIFDDQFSVERPDGSNFTLKIRSTKLEDSAMYFCASRLGGSTNEKLFFGSGTQLSVL.

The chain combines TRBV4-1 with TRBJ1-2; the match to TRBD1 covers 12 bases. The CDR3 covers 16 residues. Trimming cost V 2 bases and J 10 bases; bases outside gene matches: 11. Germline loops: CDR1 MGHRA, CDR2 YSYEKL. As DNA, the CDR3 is TGCGCCAGCAGCCAAATGGGGACAGGGGGCGGATCGATCTACACCTTC. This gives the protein CASSQMGTGGGSIYTF.

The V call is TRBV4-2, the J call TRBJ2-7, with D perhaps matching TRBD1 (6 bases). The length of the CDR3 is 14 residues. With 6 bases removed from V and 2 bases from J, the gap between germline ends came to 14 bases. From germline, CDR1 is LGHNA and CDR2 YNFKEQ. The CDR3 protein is CASSRGRGPYEQYF. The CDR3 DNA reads TGTGCCAGCAGTCGGGGCAGGGGTCCCTACGAGCAGTACTTC.

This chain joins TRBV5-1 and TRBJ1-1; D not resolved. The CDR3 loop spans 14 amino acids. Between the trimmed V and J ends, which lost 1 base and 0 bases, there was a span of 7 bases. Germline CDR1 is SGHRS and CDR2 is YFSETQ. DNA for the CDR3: TGCGCCAGCAGCTTGAATACGGTGAACACTGAAGCTTTCTTT. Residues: CASSLNTVNTEAFF.

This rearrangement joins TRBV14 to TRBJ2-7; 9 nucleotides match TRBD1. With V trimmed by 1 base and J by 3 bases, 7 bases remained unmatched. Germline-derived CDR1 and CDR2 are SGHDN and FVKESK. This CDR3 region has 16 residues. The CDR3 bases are TGTGCCAGCAGCCAAGTGGGGGACAGGGAGAGCTACGAGCAGTACTTC. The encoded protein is CASSQVGDRESYEQYF.

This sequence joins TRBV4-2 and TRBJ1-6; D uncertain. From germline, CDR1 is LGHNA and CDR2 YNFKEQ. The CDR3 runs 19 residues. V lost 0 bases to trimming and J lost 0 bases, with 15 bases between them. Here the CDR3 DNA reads TGTGCCAGCAGCCAAGATGGGAGATTGGGGATCTCCTATAATTCACCCCTCCACTTT. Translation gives CASSQDGRLGISYNSPLHF.

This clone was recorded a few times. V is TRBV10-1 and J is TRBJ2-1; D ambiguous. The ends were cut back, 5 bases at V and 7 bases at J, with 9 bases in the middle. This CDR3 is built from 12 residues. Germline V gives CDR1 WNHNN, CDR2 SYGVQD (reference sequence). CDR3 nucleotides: TGCGCCAGCAGTCTGACGGTTAATGAGCAGTTCTTC. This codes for CASSLTVNEQFF.

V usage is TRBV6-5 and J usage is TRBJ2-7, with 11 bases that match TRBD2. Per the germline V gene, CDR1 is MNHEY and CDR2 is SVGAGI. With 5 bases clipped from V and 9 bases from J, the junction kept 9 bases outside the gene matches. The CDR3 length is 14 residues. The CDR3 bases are TGTGCCAGCAGTCCCTGGGGTAGCGGGAGGGGGCAGTACTTC. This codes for CASSPWGSGRGQYF.

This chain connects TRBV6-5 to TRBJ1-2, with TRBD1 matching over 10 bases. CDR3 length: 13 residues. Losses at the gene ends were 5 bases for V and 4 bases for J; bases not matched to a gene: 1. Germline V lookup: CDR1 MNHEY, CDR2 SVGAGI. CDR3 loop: CASSRTGGYGYTF. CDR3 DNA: TGTGCCAGCAGTAGGACAGGGGGCTATGGCTACACCTTC.

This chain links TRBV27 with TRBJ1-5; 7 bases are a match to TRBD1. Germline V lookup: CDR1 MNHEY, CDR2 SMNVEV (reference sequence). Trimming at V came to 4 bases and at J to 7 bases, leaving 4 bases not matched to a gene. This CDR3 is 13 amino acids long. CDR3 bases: TGTGCCAGCAGTTCGACAGGGCGACAGCCCCAGCATTTT. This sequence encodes CASSSTGRQPQHF.

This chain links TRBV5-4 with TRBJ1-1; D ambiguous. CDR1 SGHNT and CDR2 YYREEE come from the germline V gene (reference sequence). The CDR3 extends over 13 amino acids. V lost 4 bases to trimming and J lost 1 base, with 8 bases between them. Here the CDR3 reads CASSQVGNTEAFF. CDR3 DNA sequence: TGTGCCAGCAGCCAGGTGGGGAACACTGAAGCTTTCTTT. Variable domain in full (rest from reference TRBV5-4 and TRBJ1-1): ETGVTQSPTHLIKTRGQQVTLRCSSQSGHNTVSWYQQALGQGPQFIFQYYREEENGRGNFPPRFSGLQFPNYSSELNVNALELDDSALYLCASSQVGNTEAFFGQGTRLTVV.

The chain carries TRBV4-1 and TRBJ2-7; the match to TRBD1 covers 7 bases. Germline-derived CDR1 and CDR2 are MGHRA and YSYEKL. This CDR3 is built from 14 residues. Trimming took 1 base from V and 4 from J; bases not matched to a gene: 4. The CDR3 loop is CASSQVTGQYEQYF. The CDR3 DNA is TGCGCCAGCAGCCAAGTGACAGGGCAATACGAGCAGTACTTC.

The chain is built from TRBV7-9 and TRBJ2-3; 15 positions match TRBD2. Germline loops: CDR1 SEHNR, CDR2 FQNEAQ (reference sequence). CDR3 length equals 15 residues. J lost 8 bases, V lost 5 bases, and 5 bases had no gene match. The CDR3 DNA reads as TGTGCCAGCAGCCTGGGACTAGCGGGAGGCGCTACGCAGTATTTT. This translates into CASSLGLAGGATQYF.

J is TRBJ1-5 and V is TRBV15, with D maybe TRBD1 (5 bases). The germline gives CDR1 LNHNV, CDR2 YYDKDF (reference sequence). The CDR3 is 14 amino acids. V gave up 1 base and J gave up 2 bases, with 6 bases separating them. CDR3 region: CATSRGGGNQPQHF. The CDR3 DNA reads TGTGCCACCAGCAGAGGGGGGGGCAATCAGCCCCAGCATTTT.

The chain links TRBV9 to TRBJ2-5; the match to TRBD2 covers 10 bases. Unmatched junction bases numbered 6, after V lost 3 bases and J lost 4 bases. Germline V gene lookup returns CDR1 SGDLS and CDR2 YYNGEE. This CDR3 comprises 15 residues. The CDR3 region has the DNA TGTGCCAGCAGCGGTAGCGGGAGGAGTCTAGAGACCCAGTACTTC. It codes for CASSGSGRSLETQYF.

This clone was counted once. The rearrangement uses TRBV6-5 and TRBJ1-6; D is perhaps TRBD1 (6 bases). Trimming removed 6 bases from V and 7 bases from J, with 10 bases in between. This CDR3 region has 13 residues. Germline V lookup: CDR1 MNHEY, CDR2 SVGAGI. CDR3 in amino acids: CASRDSLNSPLHF. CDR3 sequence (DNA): TGTGCCAGCAGGGACAGTCTCAATTCACCCCTCCACTTT.

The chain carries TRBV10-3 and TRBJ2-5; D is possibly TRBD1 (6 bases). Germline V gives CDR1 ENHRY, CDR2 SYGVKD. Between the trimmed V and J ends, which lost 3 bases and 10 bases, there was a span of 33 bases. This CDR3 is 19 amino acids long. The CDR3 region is CAISDRPQGTQYETFLQYF. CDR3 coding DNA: TGTGCCATCAGTGACCGGCCCCAGGGGACCCAGTACGAGACCTTTCTCCAGTACTTC.

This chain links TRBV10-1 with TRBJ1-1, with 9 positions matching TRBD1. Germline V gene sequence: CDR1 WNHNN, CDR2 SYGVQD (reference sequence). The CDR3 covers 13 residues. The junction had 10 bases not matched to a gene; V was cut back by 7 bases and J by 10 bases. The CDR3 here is CASMDRGEGRAFF. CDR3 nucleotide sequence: TGCGCCAGCATGGACAGGGGCGAAGGCCGAGCTTTCTTT.

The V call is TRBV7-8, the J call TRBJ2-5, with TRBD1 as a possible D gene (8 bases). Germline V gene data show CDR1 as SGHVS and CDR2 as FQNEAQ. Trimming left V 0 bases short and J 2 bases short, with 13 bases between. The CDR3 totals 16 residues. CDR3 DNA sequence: TGTGCCAGCAGCTTAGCGCGGGGGACAGGACAAGAGACCCAGTACTTC. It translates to CASSLARGTGQETQYF.

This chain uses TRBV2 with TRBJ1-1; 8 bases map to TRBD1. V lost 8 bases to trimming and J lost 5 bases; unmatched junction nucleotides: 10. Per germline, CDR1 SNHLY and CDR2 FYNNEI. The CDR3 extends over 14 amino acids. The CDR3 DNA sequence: TGTGCCAGCGAGGCAGGGGGCGCCGTTACTGAAGCTTTCTTT. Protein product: CASEAGGAVTEAFF.

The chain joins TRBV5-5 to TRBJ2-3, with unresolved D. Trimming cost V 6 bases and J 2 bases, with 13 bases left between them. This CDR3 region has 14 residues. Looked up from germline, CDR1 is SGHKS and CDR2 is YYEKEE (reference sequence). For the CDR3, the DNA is TGTGCCAGCAAATCCCAGGTATCCACAGATACGCAGTATTTT. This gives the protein CASKSQVSTDTQYF.

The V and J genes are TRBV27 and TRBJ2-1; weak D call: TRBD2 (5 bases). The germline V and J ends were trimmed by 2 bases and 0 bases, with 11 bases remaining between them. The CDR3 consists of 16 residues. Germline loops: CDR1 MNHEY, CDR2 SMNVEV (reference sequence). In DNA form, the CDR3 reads TGTGCCAGCAGTTTAACCCGGGATCCCTCCTACAATGAGCAGTTCTTC. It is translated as CASSLTRDPSYNEQFF.